Listed below are T cell receptor beta chains from one sample, sequenced in a study of multiple sclerosis patients with progressive multifocal leukoencephalopathy. Clones were read by immunoSEQ multiplex PCR, and TCRdb kept only the in-frame ones, dropping some. This sample yields roughly 34,000 clones, of which around 91% are seen a single time; over 1.3% belongs to the top ten. The sequenced sample was PBMCs. These TCRs come from a human donor with multiple sclerosis. CDR3s include the opening cysteine and the closing phenylalanine or tryptophan.

CDR3	length	V	J
CASSYSPGPTEAFF	14	TRBV2	TRBJ1-1
CASSFERGYGYTF	13	TRBV7-2	TRBJ1-2
CASSLLWGSNQPQHF	15	TRBV28	TRBJ1-5
CASSGRTGGGTEAFF	15	TRBV6-6	TRBJ1-1
CASRYRGEREKLFF	14	TRBV6-5	TRBJ1-4
CASSTGTANEKLFF	14	TRBV5-1	TRBJ1-4
CASRGTGTSGDSYNEQFF	18	TRBV9	TRBJ2-1
CASSKGQGRWVDVNTEAFF	19	TRBV5-4	TRBJ1-1
CASSYSQARETQYF	14	TRBV6-5	TRBJ2-5
CAWSVAGPVKQFF	13	TRBV30	TRBJ2-1
CASTPRQGVYEQYF	14	TRBV5-5	TRBJ2-7
CASSPGLAGGEQYF	14	TRBV28	TRBJ2-7
CASSLGGAGVAGELFF	16	TRBV27	TRBJ2-2
CASTKGTGGYEQYF	14	TRBV19	TRBJ2-7
CASSIPAGVYEQYF	14	TRBV28	TRBJ2-7
CASSTSGQGSSGNTIYF	17	TRBV7-9	TRBJ1-3
CASSSNTPPETQYF	14	TRBV27	TRBJ2-5
CASSLVGPKNTEAFF	15	TRBV7-2	TRBJ1-1
CASRVSGTGDTGELFF	16	TRBV5-1	TRBJ2-2
CASSVGAAAYEQYF	14	TRBV9	TRBJ2-7
CAISTGIGYGYTF	13	TRBV10-3	TRBJ1-2
CAIGDLGRMGNEQFF	15	TRBV10-3	TRBJ2-1
CASSVLGTPSYNEQFF	16	TRBV9	TRBJ2-1
CASSSDRGTPGYTF	14	TRBV7-2	TRBJ1-2
CASSRGQGGTYEQYF	15	TRBV6-1	TRBJ2-7
CASSQELRESTGELFF	16	TRBV4-3	TRBJ2-2
CASSTFDRGGEQYF	14	TRBV28	TRBJ2-7
CASRYLAGTDTQYF	14	TRBV27	TRBJ2-3
CASSLLVGGNSGSSYEQYF	19	TRBV18	TRBJ2-7
CAIRGRLAGGHNGGEQFF	18	TRBV10-3	TRBJ2-1
CASSTGTANNEQFF	14	TRBV27	TRBJ2-1
CASSTTSGNNEQFF	14	TRBV5-1	TRBJ2-1
CASSPLNSAYGYTF	14	TRBV28	TRBJ1-2
CASSGGHRREDTQYF	15	TRBV6-5	TRBJ2-3
CASSLEAGGFHEQFF	15	TRBV7-2	TRBJ2-1
CASSFPRTSGSGGEQFF	17	TRBV5-1	TRBJ2-1
CAISGASGSLGEQFF	15	TRBV10-3	TRBJ2-1